This section outlines one T cell receptor (beta chain) sequence together with its context. The V end was cut by 1 base, the J end by 5 bases, with 15 bases between. The CDR3 loop spans 15 amino acids. Germline V gives CDR1 SGHRS, CDR2 YFSETQ. This sample was included in a study of OX40 agonist ivuxolimab in advanced cancers. Repertoires were generated with immunoSEQ multiplex PCR, while TCRdb's copy carries only in-frame clones and drops some. The table lists fewer than 75,000 clones, about 84% of them singletons. Sequences were derived from CD4+ or CD8+ T cells sorted from blood, sampled in a trial of the OX40 agonist ivuxolimab. This chain joins TRBV5-1 and TRBJ2-5; either TRBD1 or TRBD2 may supply D (6 bases each). The TCR comes from an adult with an advanced solid tumor such as melanoma, head and neck, liver or kidney cancer. This CDR3 reads CASSLISGALETQYF. Here the CDR3 DNA reads TGCGCCAGCAGCTTGATCTCGGGGGCCCTGGAGACCCAGTACTTC.